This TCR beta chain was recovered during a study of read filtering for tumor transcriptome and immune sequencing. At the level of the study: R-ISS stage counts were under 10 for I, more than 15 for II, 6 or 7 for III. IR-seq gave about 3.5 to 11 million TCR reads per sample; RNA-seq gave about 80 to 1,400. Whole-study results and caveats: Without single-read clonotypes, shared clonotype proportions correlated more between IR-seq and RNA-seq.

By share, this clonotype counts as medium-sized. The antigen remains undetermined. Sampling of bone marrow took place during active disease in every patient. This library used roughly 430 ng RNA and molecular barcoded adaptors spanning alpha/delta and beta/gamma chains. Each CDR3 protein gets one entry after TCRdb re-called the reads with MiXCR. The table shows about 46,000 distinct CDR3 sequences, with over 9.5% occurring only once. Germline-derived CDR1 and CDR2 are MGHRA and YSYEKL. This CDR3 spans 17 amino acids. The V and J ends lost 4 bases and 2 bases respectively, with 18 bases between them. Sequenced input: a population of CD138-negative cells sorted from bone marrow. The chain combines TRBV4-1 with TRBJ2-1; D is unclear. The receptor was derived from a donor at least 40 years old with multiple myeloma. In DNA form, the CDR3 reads TGCGCCAGCAGCCTACGTCTGGTAGACGGGCCCTACAATGAGCAGTTCTTC. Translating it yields CASSLRLVDGPYNEQFF.